This passage covers 14 T cell receptor beta chains from one sample sequenced in a study of T cells in women clearing cervical HPV infection (dated by TCRdb to between 2017 and 2018). The library was obtained by the immunoSEQ multiplex PCR assay. In its TCRdb copy, this immuneACCESS table keeps in-frame sequences only and misses some clones. Where compared with another copy, unresolved V genes explain less than half of these, and the others have no known cause. This sample's listing comprises approximately 30,000 clones. The ten largest account for 1.6% of the sample. Specimen: blood buffy coat. The receptors here all came from a woman between 18 and 70 years old with a cervical HPV16 infection that either progressed to CIN3+ or cleared (not recorded which).

In the case of this clone: Sequencing ends 3 residues short of the CDR3 end; the germline J gene provides the rest. This chain uses TRBV19 with TRBJ1-1; no firm D call. CDR3 length equals 15 residues. The germline CDR1 and CDR2 sequences are LNHDA and SQIVND (reference sequence). The sequenced CDR3 bases are TGTGCCAGTAGTATAGTAACAGCCGGCTTGAGAGTG. As protein: CASSIVTAGLRV. The entire CDR3 protein reads CASSIVTAGLRVAFF. The variable domain in full, with the rest retrieved from reference TRBV19 and TRBJ1-1, is DGGITQSPKYLFRKEGQNVTLSCEQNLNHDAMYWYRQDPGQGLRLIYYSQIVNDFQKGDIAEGYSVSREKKESFPLTVTSAQKNPTAFYLCASSIVTAGLRVAFFGQGTRLTVV.

As for this clone: The read stops 3 residues short of the end of the CDR3; the missing end is completed from the germline J gene. This chain connects TRBV20-1 to TRBJ2-1; 7 nucleotides align to TRBD2. The CDR3 is made up of 15 amino acids. Trimming removed 1 base from V and 5 bases from J; junction bases left unmatched: 8. CDR1 is DFQATT and CDR2 is SNEGSKA in the germline V gene (reference sequence). The CDR3 reads CSARVGGGVDNEQFF. The CDR3 DNA, read in part, is TGCAGTGCTAGAGTGGGTGGGGGGGTAGACAATGAG.

A remark on this clone: The read ends 3 residues before the CDR3 terminus; that terminus is restored from the germline J gene. The genes are TRBV7-8 and TRBJ1-5, with D maybe TRBD1 (5 bases). Germline CDR1 is SGHVS and CDR2 is FQNEAQ. This CDR3 has 15 residues. Trimming stripped 2 bases from V and 3 bases from J, with 11 bases between. The CDR3 region is CASSLRGTVNQPQHF. The DNA read from the CDR3 is TGTGCCAGCAGCTTAAGGGGTACCGTCAATCAGCCC.

As for this clone: Read coverage stops 3 residues before the CDR3 terminus; the germline J gene supplies the remainder. The chain combines TRBV7-3 with TRBJ2-3, with D perhaps matching TRBD2 (6 bases). The CDR3 runs to 14 residues. From germline, CDR1 is SGHTA and CDR2 FQGTGA. V was shortened by 1 base and J by 4 bases, with 9 bases between the two germline ends. The CDR3 loop reads CASSLNGGADTQYF. The DNA read from the CDR3 is TGTGCCAGCAGCTTAAACGGAGGGGCAGATACG.

This CDR3 reads CASRAGTGGYEQYF. The covered CDR3 bases are TGTGCCAGTCGAGCCGGGACAGGGGGCTACGAG. J is TRBJ2-7 and V is TRBV19; 11 positions agree with TRBD1. The read gets to within 3 residues of the CDR3 end, and the germline J gene fills in the rest. The CDR3 runs 14 residues. From germline, CDR1 is LNHDA and CDR2 SQIVND (reference sequence). Trimming at V came to 8 bases and at J to 3 bases, leaving 6 bases not matched to a gene.

To note about this clone: Sequencing ends 3 residues short of the CDR3 end; the germline J gene provides the rest. The chain combines TRBV19 with TRBJ2-6; D gene ambiguous. V lost 5 bases and J 0 bases, leaving 8 bases between the germline ends. The CDR3 runs to 15 residues. The germline V gene has CDR1 LNHDA and CDR2 SQIVND (reference sequence). The CDR3 region is CASSPVNSGANVLTF. Partial CDR3 DNA: TGTGCCAGTAGTCCAGTCAACTCTGGGGCCAACGTC.

On this clone itself: The read terminates 3 residues ahead of where the CDR3 ends, so the germline J gene completes it. The chain joins TRBV5-6 to TRBJ1-2; D gene unclear. The CDR3 extends over 13 amino acids. The V gene's germline CDR1 is SGHDT and CDR2 YYEEEE. The ends were cut back, 4 bases at V and 5 bases at J, with 12 bases in the middle. The CDR3 here is CASSPGVGYGYTF. The sequenced part of the CDR3 DNA is TGTGCCAGCAGCCCCGGGGTGGGATATGGC.

About this clone: The sequenced fragment ends 3 residues before the CDR3 boundary, so the rest is inferred from the germline J gene. The chain couples TRBV2 to TRBJ2-5, with D tentatively TRBD1 (5 bases). The germline V gene encodes CDR1 SNHLY and CDR2 FYNNEI. With 0 bases removed from V and 1 base from J, the gap between germline ends came to 12 bases. CDR3 length: 16 residues. CDR3 protein: CASSEAPSRGQETQYF. CDR3 bases read: TGTGCCAGCAGTGAAGCGCCGTCAAGGGGCCAAGAGACC.

CDR3 bases read: TGTGCCAGCAGTCCAAGCGGGAGCTGGACAGATACG. Translating it yields CASSPSGSWTDT. The whole CDR3 protein is CASSPSGSWTDTQYF. The V and J genes are TRBV5-4 and TRBJ2-3, with 8 nucleotides matching TRBD2. With the read ending 3 residues before the CDR3 end, the germline J gene is used to fill in that end. V gave up 5 bases and J gave up 3 bases; unmatched junction bases: 8. Germline CDR1 SGHNT, CDR2 YYREEE (reference sequence). The CDR3 has 15 residues.

Notes on this clone: The read gets to within 3 residues of the CDR3 end, and the germline J gene fills in the rest. The V and J genes are TRBV5-6 and TRBJ1-1; weak D call: TRBD1 (5 bases). The CDR3 runs 13 residues. Germline lookup yields CDR1 SGHDT and CDR2 YYEEEE. With 0 bases removed from V and 7 bases from J, the gap between germline ends came to 10 bases. CDR3 sequence reads: CASSLARVGEAFF. Incomplete CDR3 DNA: TGTGCCAGCAGCTTGGCCAGGGTTGGTGAA.

Points on this clone: The CDR3 end is not reached by the read, which stops 3 residues before it; the germline J gene fills it in. The chain links TRBV20-1 to TRBJ2-3, with 7 bases identical to TRBD1. The germline gives CDR1 DFQATT, CDR2 SNEGSKA (reference sequence). V lost 6 bases to trimming and J lost 1 base; unmatched junction nucleotides: 7. This CDR3 comprises 14 residues. The CDR3 here is CSAKKGARTDTQYF. CDR3 DNA (partial): TGCAGTGCCAAAAAGGGGGCACGCACAGATACG.

Incomplete CDR3 DNA: TGTGCCAGCTCACCAGGACAGGGGGTTGAAAAG. Translating gives CASSPGQGVEK. The CDR3 in its entirety is CASSPGQGVEKLFF. This sequence joins TRBV18 and TRBJ2-2; 10 bases align to TRBD1. The read ends 3 residues shy of where the CDR3 ends; the end is completed using the germline J gene. CDR3 size: 14 residues. Germline assignment: CDR1 KGHSH and CDR2 LQKENI.

Points on this clone: The CDR3 end is not reached by the read, which stops 3 residues before it; the germline J gene fills it in. V usage is TRBV27 and J usage is TRBJ2-1; the match to TRBD2 covers 12 bases. J gave up 3 bases and V 6 bases, and 3 bases lay outside the gene matches. CDR1 and CDR2 (germline): MNHEY, SMNVEV (reference sequence). This CDR3 is built from 15 residues. The CDR3 reads CASRLAGGYYNEQFF. The sequenced CDR3 bases are TGTGCCAGCAGACTAGCGGGGGGATACTACAATGAG.

Remarks on this clone: The read falls 3 residues short of the CDR3 end, and the missing part is taken from the germline J gene. The chain couples TRBV11-2 to TRBJ2-3; TRBD1 matches at 9 bases. CDR1 is SGHAT and CDR2 is FQNNGV in the germline V gene. The CDR3 is 15 amino acids. Trimming took 4 bases from V and 3 from J; bases not matched to a gene: 5. The CDR3 region is CASSSPTGGTDTQYF. The DNA read from the CDR3 is TGTGCCAGCAGCTCCCCGACAGGGGGGACAGATACG.